This T cell receptor (beta chain) came from a study of OX40 agonist ivuxolimab in advanced cancers. In this sample, this clone turned up once. TCRdb keeps only in-frame clones here, not all; method: immunoSEQ multiplex PCR. The table has under 140,000 clones, more than 70% seen once. Baseline was the first blood sampling point, followed by cycle 4 day 1 and cycle 7 day 1. The source material was CD4+ or CD8+ T cells sorted from blood, sampled in a trial of the OX40 agonist ivuxolimab. This receptor was identified in an adult with an advanced solid tumor such as melanoma, head and neck, liver or kidney cancer.

The CDR3 bases are TGTGCCAGCAGCTTAGCGCTGACTAGCAAGTACGAGCAGTACTTC. Its translation: CASSLALTSKYEQYF. The J gene is TRBJ2-7, the V gene TRBV7-2, with 7 bases lining up with TRBD2. Germline-derived CDR1 and CDR2 are SGHTA and FQGNSA. The CDR3 covers 15 residues. Losses at the gene ends were 0 bases for V and 4 bases for J; bases not matched to a gene: 6.